Here is one T cell receptor (beta chain) with its context. Its specificity is unknown. The data belong to a study of a mutant IDH1 vaccine in newly diagnosed glioma. Sequencing was performed with immunoSEQ multiplex PCR; in TCRdb, only in-frame clones are kept and a portion is missing. The table has 50,000 to 65,000 clones, 87% seen once. Study findings and constraints: Shifts in the top peripheral T cell clonotypes seemed unrelated to pseudoprogression.

V lost 0 bases to trimming and J lost 0 bases, with 11 bases between them. This CDR3 has 16 residues. The germline CDR1 and CDR2 sequences are SGHTA and FQGNSA. Noted time point: week 23, last vaccination. Topical imiquimod accompanied each vaccine dose, which consisted of 300 ug of mutant IDH1 20-mer peptide. Each of the donors came in with new WHO grade 3 or 4 astrocytomas that were IDH1-mutant and ATRX-lost. The starting material was PBMCs, obtained from a glioma patient whose treatment included an IDH1 peptide vaccine. The receptor was isolated from a man aged 35-49 years with glioma. V and J are TRBV7-2 and TRBJ1-2; no clear D. The CDR3 sequence: CASSLAATATNYGYTF. The CDR3 bases are TGTGCCAGCAGCTTAGCCGCAACGGCTACTAACTATGGCTACACCTTC.